This TCR beta chain is drawn from a study of T-cell memory formation after mild COVID-19. Study-level findings and limits: Second-wave clones reaching peak frequency on day 37 lacked confirmed SARS-CoV-2 specificity.

Per germline, CDR1 SGHVS and CDR2 FNYEAQ. The CDR3 consists of 17 residues. With 1 base clipped from V and 3 bases from J, the junction kept 6 bases outside the gene matches. TCRdb itself ran the 5' RACE reads through MiXCR, one entry per CDR3 protein. This table has roughly 150,000 distinct CDR3 sequences, roughly 15% appearing once. With regard to this clonotype: Its antigen is undetermined.

This chain joins TRBV7-6 and TRBJ2-3, with 11 bases aligning to TRBD2. This TCR was recovered from an adult woman who had mild COVID-19 (a few samples of this study predate the infection). Cell type and time point are not known. Source material: PBMCs or a T cell subset sorted from them (not recorded which). The CDR3 region is CASSLGTSGRTTDTQYF. In DNA form, the CDR3 reads TGTGCCAGCAGCTTAGGCACTAGCGGGAGAACAACAGATACGCAGTATTTT.